This T cell receptor beta chain is drawn from a study of shared clonotypes between healthy human individuals. Whole-study findings and limits: A few donors held 4.5% to 5% of naive CD4 clonotypes in common. The study generally estimated greater richness for naive than memory subsets.

The CDR3 runs 17 residues. Germline lookup yields CDR1 LGHNA and CDR2 YNFKEQ. V lost 4 bases, J lost 3 bases, and 13 bases stayed unmatched. Every subset's genomic DNA went evenly onto several immunoSEQ plates. Sequencing was performed with immunoSEQ multiplex PCR; in TCRdb, only in-frame clones are kept and a portion is missing. Here the sample spans about 730,000 clones, roughly 72% being singletons. This clone was detected ten times or more. Its target is unknown. The sequencing input was memory CD4+ T cells sorted from blood. The subset here: CD45RA-negative fraction. The receptor comes from a woman in her twenties or thirties in good health. The V gene is TRBV4-2, the J gene TRBJ1-2; 8 bases line up with TRBD1. In nucleotides, the CDR3 is TGTGCCAGCAGCCTACAGGAAAACAGGGGGGACTACTATGGCTACACCTTC. It specifies CASSLQENRGDYYGYTF.